These T cell receptor beta chains were read from a single sample in a study of T cell clonotyping in hematopoietic cell transplantation. Repertoires were generated with immunoSEQ multiplex PCR, while TCRdb's copy carries only in-frame clones and drops some. The sample shows 35,000 to 50,000 clones, 85% of them seen only once. The sample consisted of peripheral blood mononuclear cells, taken before stem cell transplant. All receptors derive from a man aged 60 to 69 with acute myeloid leukemia. Some clones in this sample may be carry-over from other donors' samples. CDR3s include the opening cysteine and the closing phenylalanine or tryptophan. Each record gives: CDR3 length, V gene, CDR3 protein.

14,TRBV27,CASSFTGARTEAFF
14,TRBV28,CASSVKRGAETQYF
14,TRBV29-1,CSVERGRMNTEAFF
12,TRBV7-8,CASSPVPGELFF
13,TRBV6-1,CASFMAANTEAFF
15,TRBV7-8,CASSWEGGSGNTIYF
15,TRBV6-1,CASSRIQGGGNTIYF
14,TRBV2,CASSGDRVTYEQYF
16,TRBV7-8,CASRSRLAWKEDTQYF
16,TRBV7-2,CASRYRGGGDTGELFF
17,TRBV6-1,CASSERGDRGLRQPQHF
17,TRBV7-6,CASSLAGSGAIQETQYF
15,TRBV4-1,CASSQDSKKVYEQYF
17,TRBV25-1,CASSEPGLRDGNTEAFF
12,TRBV9,CASSGTGPGYTF
15,TRBV28,CASTSGGTNNYGYTF
11,TRBV11-2,CASSGGAEAFF
15,TRBV19,CASSIPARGTGELFF
13,TRBV19,CASRRGGDTEAFF
14,TRBV7-2,CASSSGRGGSEQYF
12,TRBV5-6,CASSLGWREQYF